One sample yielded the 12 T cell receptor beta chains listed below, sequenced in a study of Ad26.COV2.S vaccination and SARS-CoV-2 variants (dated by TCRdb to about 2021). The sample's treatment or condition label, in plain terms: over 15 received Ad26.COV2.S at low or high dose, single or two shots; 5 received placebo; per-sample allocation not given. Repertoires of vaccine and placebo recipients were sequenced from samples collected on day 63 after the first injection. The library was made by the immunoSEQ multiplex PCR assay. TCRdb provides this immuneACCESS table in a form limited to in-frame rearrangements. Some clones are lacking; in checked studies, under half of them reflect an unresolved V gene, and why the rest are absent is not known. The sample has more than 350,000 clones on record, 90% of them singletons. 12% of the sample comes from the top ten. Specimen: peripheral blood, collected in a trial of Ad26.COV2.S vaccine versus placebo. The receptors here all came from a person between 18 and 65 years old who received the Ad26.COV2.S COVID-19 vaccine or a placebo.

CDR3 protein: CASSLGGSGEQYF. The CDR3, as DNA: TGTGCCAGCAGCTTAGGAGGGAGCGGTGAGCAGTACTTC. V usage is TRBV7-2 and J usage is TRBJ2-7; tentatively, D is TRBD2 (5 bases). CDR1 and CDR2 (germline): SGHTA, FQGNSA. Trimming removed 1 base at V and 7 bases at J, with 11 bases between. This CDR3 is built from 13 residues.

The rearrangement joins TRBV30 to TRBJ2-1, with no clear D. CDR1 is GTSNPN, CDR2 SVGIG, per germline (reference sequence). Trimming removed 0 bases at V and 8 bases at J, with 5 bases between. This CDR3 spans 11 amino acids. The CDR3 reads CAWSVSYEQFF. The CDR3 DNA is TGTGCCTGGAGTGTTTCTTATGAGCAGTTCTTC.

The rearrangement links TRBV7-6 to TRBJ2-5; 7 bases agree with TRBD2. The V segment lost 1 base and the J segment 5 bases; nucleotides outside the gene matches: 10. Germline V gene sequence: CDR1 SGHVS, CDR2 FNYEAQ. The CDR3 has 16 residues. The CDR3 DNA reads TGTGCCAGCAGCTTAGGGTTGTGGGAGGGCCGGGAGACCCAGTACTTC. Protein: CASSLGLWEGRETQYF.

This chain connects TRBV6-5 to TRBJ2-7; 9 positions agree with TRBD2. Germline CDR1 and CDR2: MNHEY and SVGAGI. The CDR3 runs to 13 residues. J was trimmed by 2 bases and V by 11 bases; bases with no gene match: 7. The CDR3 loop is CASGRTSAYEQYF. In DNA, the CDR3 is TGTGCCTCGGGGCGGACTAGCGCCTACGAGCAGTACTTC.

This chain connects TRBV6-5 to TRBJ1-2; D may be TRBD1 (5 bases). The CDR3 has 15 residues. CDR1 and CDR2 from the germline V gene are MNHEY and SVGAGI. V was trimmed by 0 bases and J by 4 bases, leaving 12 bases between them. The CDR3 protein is CASSYSRDSSYGYTF. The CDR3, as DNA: TGTGCCAGCAGTTACTCGCGTGACAGCTCCTATGGCTACACCTTC.

The CDR3 DNA reads TGTGCCAGCAGTTACTCCCAGAGATGGGACTACAATGAGCAGTTCTTC. Protein: CASSYSQRWDYNEQFF. The rearrangement uses TRBV6-6 and TRBJ2-1; D unresolved. CDR1 is MNHNY, CDR2 SVGAGI, per germline (reference sequence). Trimming took off 0 bases at V and 3 bases at J, with 12 bases between the two ends. The CDR3 is 16 residues long.

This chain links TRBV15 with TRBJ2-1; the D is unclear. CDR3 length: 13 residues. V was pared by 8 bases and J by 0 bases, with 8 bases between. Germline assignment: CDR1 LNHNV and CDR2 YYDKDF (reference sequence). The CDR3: CATRRVSYNEQFF. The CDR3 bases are TGTGCCACCCGCCGGGTCTCCTACAATGAGCAGTTCTTC.

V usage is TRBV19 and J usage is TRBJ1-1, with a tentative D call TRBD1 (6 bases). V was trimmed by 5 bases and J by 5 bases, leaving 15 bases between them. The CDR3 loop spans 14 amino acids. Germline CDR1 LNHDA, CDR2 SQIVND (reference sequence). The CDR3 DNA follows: TGTGCCAGTAGTTCGGAACAGGGACGGACTGAAGCTTTCTTT. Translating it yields CASSSEQGRTEAFF.

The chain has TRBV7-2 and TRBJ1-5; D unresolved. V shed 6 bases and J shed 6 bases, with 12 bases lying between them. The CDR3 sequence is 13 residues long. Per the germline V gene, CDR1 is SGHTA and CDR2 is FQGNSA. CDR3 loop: CASRLSALQPQHF. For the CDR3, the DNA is TGTGCCAGCAGACTTAGCGCTCTTCAGCCCCAGCATTTT.

CDR3 region: CASSYAAYNEQFF. CDR3 DNA sequence: TGTGCCAGCAGTTATGCAGCATACAATGAGCAGTTCTTC. The chain combines TRBV6-2 or TRBV6-3 with TRBJ2-1; no firm D call. The germline V gene has CDR1 MNHEY and CDR2 SVGEGT. The length of the CDR3 is 13 residues. V was clipped by 3 bases and J by 4 bases, with 7 bases between them.

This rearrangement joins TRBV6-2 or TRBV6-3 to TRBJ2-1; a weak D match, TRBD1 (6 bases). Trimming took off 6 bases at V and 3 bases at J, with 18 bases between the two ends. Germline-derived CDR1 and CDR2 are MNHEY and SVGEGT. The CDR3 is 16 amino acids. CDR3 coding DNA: TGTGCCAGCAGCCCGATCCCGGGACACCTCTACAATGAGCAGTTCTTC. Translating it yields CASSPIPGHLYNEQFF.

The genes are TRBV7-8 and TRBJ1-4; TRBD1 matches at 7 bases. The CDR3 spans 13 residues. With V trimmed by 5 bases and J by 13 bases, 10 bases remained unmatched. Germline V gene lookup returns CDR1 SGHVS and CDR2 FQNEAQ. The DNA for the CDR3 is TGTGCCAGCAGCGCAGGACAGGCGGGTGGACTGTTTTTT. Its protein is CASSAGQAGGLFF. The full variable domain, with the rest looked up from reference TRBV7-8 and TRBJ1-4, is GAGVSQSPRYKVAKRGQDVALRCDPISGHVSLFWYQQALGQGPEFLTYFQNEAQLDKSGLPSDRFFAERPEGSVSTLKIQRTQQEDSAVYLCASSAGQAGGLFFGSGTQLSVL.